The 25 T cell receptor beta chains below all came from one sample that was sequenced in a study of T-cell reconstitution after alpha-beta-depleted transplantation in children. The authors prepared the TCRbeta library with unique molecular identifiers. Each CDR3 protein gets one entry after TCRdb re-called the PCR reads with MiXCR. The sample includes 65,000 to 90,000 distinct CDR3 sequences, roughly 11% of them seen just once. Sequenced here: PBMCs, sampled before TCRalphabeta/CD19-depleted stem cell transplant. The receptors originated from a boy between 10 and 17 years old with acute myeloid leukemia, due to receive a stem cell transplant.

There are many counts of this clonotype. The chain employs TRBV7-9 and TRBJ1-1; D is unclear. Germline V gives CDR1 SEHNR, CDR2 FQNEAQ (reference sequence). The CDR3 length is 11 residues. Trimming cost V 4 bases and J 3 bases, with 3 bases left between them. CDR3 in amino acids: CASSSYTEAFF. The CDR3 nucleotides read TGTGCCAGCAGCTCTTACACTGAAGCTTTCTTT.

This clonotype was counted at least ten times. The chain carries TRBV7-2 and TRBJ2-2; 12 nucleotides agree with TRBD2. Trimming took 2 bases from V and 4 from J; bases not matched to a gene: 5. The CDR3 sequence is 17 residues long. CDR1 SGHTA and CDR2 FQGNSA come from the germline V gene. As DNA, the CDR3 is TGTGCCAGCAGCTTACTAGCGGGGGGGCCGGGCACCGGGGAGCTGTTTTTT. Translating it yields CASSLLAGGPGTGELFF.

In its sample, this clonotype was seen many times. The rearrangement uses TRBV20-1 and TRBJ2-7; D gene ambiguous. Germline V CDR1 and CDR2: DFQATT, SNEGSKA (reference sequence). The CDR3 runs to 14 residues. Trimming pared 2 bases from V and 5 bases from J, leaving 16 bases between. CDR3 sequence: CSARPPVASNEQYF. CDR3 coding DNA: TGCAGTGCTAGACCCCCCGTCGCATCCAACGAGCAGTACTTC.

This clonotype was seen at least ten times. The chain employs TRBV6-1 and TRBJ1-4; D is uncertain. The ends were cut back, 6 bases at V and 8 bases at J, with 16 bases in the middle. Germline V gene lookup returns CDR1 MNHNS and CDR2 SASEGT. The CDR3 contains 14 residues. In nucleotides, the CDR3 is TGTGCCAGCAGGAATGGCAGAGAAGGGGAAAAACTGTTTTTT. Translation gives CASRNGREGEKLFF.

This clonotype showed up just a few times. The chain has TRBV19 and TRBJ2-4; D not resolved. This CDR3 region has 17 residues. The V gene lost 3 bases and the J gene lost 1 base, with 16 bases spanning the gap. Germline CDR1 and CDR2: LNHDA and SQIVND (reference sequence). Here the CDR3 DNA reads TGTGCCAGTAGTATCCCGTCCACAGTTTACGCCAAAAACATTCAGTACTTC. Translated, it gives CASSIPSTVYAKNIQYF.

At least ten counts were recorded for this clonotype. The chain uses TRBV4-1 and TRBJ2-3; 9 bases fit TRBD2. The V and J ends lost 0 bases and 4 bases, in that order; junction bases with no gene match: 11. This CDR3 has 18 amino acids. Germline assignment: CDR1 MGHRA and CDR2 YSYEKL. The CDR3 reads CASSQDPLAGGRADTQYF. CDR3 DNA sequence: TGCGCCAGCAGCCAAGACCCCCTCGCGGGGGGGCGGGCAGATACGCAGTATTTT.

This clonotype has at least ten counts. The V call is TRBV7-9, the J call TRBJ2-3; D uncertain. Germline assignment: CDR1 SEHNR and CDR2 FQNEAQ (reference sequence). V shed 1 base and J shed 4 bases, with 3 bases lying between them. The CDR3 consists of 12 residues. CDR3 in DNA: TGTGCCAGCAGCTTAGGTGCAGATACGCAGTATTTT. Encoded protein: CASSLGADTQYF.

This clonotype has a count of ten or more. CDR3 sequence: CASSLANGQGHGYTF. CDR3 sequence (DNA): TGCGCCAGCAGCTTGGCCAATGGTCAGGGTCATGGCTACACCTTC. The rearrangement joins TRBV5-1 to TRBJ1-2; tentatively, D is TRBD1 (5 bases). Germline V gives CDR1 SGHRS, CDR2 YFSETQ. Trimming stripped 0 bases from V and 6 bases from J, with 15 bases between. The CDR3 has 15 residues.

This clonotype was counted at least ten times. V gene TRBV7-2 combines with J gene TRBJ1-6, with D maybe TRBD1 (5 bases). V was clipped by 4 bases and J by 0 bases, with 13 bases between them. CDR3 length equals 17 residues. Germline loops: CDR1 SGHTA, CDR2 FQGNSA. CDR3 loop: CASSSQAPSSYNSPLHF. The CDR3 region has the DNA TGTGCCAGCAGCTCACAGGCCCCGAGCTCCTATAATTCACCCCTCCACTTT.

This clonotype has at least ten counts. The rearrangement links TRBV20-1 to TRBJ2-3; 7 nucleotides agree with TRBD1. Germline V gene data show CDR1 as DFQATT and CDR2 as SNEGSKA (reference sequence). V shed 1 base and J 3 bases; nucleotides not matched to a gene: 7. The length of the CDR3 is 15 residues. The CDR3 DNA follows: TGCAGTGCTAGAGTTCCGACAGGGTGGACAGATACGCAGTATTTT. Protein: CSARVPTGWTDTQYF.

The V gene is TRBV7-3, the J gene TRBJ2-3; 8 bases match TRBD1. This CDR3 has 15 amino acids. The germline gives CDR1 SGHTA, CDR2 FQGTGA. The V and J ends lost 5 bases and 1 base, in that order; junction bases with no gene match: 5. The CDR3 protein is CASSRSTGGTDTQYF. As DNA, the CDR3 is TGTGCCAGCAGCCGCTCGACAGGGGGCACAGATACGCAGTATTTT. Variable domain in full (rest from reference TRBV7-3 and TRBJ2-3): GAGVSQTPSNKVTEKGKYVELRCDPISGHTALYWYRQSLGQGPEFLIYFQGTGAADDSGLPNDRFFAVRPEGSVSTLKIQRTERGDSAVYLCASSRSTGGTDTQYFGPGTRLTVL.

This clonotype was counted many times. The gene calls are TRBV6-5 and TRBJ2-3; D might be TRBD1 (6 bases). V shed 5 bases and J shed 1 base, with 7 bases lying between them. Germline V gene sequence: CDR1 MNHEY, CDR2 SVGAGI. The CDR3 loop spans 13 amino acids. The CDR3 DNA reads as TGTGCCAGCAGTCGGACAGGCACAGATACGCAGTATTTT. It encodes CASSRTGTDTQYF.

This clonotype was counted at least ten times. This chain links TRBV12-3 or TRBV12-4 with TRBJ2-7; 9 nucleotides match TRBD1. The CDR3 totals 14 residues. Losses at the gene ends were 6 bases for V and 7 bases for J; bases not matched to a gene: 10. The CDR3 loop is CASRPSQGAREQYF. The DNA for the CDR3 is TGTGCCAGCAGACCCTCACAGGGGGCGCGAGAGCAGTACTTC.

In this sample, this clonotype turned up a few times. A much larger clone differs from this one at a single base, so this may be a read error. Here the CDR3 reads CRVAAGGPYNEQFF. The CDR3 nucleotides are TGCCGCGTTGCGGCGGGAGGCCCCTACAATGAGCAGTTCTTC. V usage is TRBV29-1 and J usage is TRBJ2-1; 8 nucleotides match TRBD2. Germline V gene data show CDR1 as SQVTM and CDR2 as ANQGSEA. This CDR3 has 14 amino acids.

This clonotype was recorded at least ten times. The rearrangement links TRBV11-2 to TRBJ2-2, with 8 bases fitting TRBD2. This CDR3 region has 18 residues. J was trimmed by 6 bases and V by 0 bases; bases with no gene match: 12. Germline V CDR1 and CDR2: SGHAT, FQNNGV. The CDR3 region is CASSLEMRGLALPGELFF. CDR3 coding DNA: TGTGCCAGCAGCTTAGAGATGAGAGGACTAGCCCTTCCCGGGGAGCTGTTTTTT.

This clonotype has ten or more counts. The rearrangement uses TRBV28 and TRBJ2-4, with 9 bases matching TRBD2. The CDR3 runs to 17 residues. V lost 6 bases to trimming and J lost 3 bases; unmatched junction nucleotides: 12. The germline CDR1 and CDR2 sequences are MDHEN and SYDVKM. The CDR3 region is CASSISGSGGGKNIQYF. CDR3 DNA: TGTGCCAGCAGCATTAGCGGGAGTGGAGGTGGCAAAAACATTCAGTACTTC.

As regards this clonotype: One junction end disagrees with the germline gene, perhaps due to a read error. The J gene is TRBJ2-5, the V gene TRBV4-2; TRBD2 aligns across 11 bases. The CDR3 extends over 14 amino acids. Germline V lookup: CDR1 LGHNA, CDR2 YNFKEQ. CDR3 sequence: CSSSPGLAGETQYF. CDR3 DNA sequence: TGTTCCAGCAGCCCCGGACTAGCGGGAGAGACCCAGTACTTC.

This clonotype occurred many times. CDR3 sequence: CASSQDQTGRYEQYF. The CDR3 DNA sequence: TGTGCCAGCAGTCAAGACCAGACAGGACGCTACGAGCAGTACTTC. The chain links TRBV12-3 or TRBV12-4 to TRBJ2-7; TRBD1 is a possible D gene (6 bases). V was clipped by 5 bases and J by 3 bases, with 17 bases between them. The CDR3 runs to 15 residues.

The chain employs TRBV5-5 and TRBJ1-1, with D hard to call. The CDR3 extends over 15 amino acids. Germline V lookup: CDR1 SGHKS, CDR2 YYEKEE (reference sequence). Trimming removed 1 base from V and 4 bases from J, with 14 bases in between. The DNA of the CDR3 is TGTGCCAGCAGCTTGATTGAGGGTGGGTTCACTGAAGCTTTCTTT. Amino acid sequence: CASSLIEGGFTEAFF.

The table lists this clonotype with many counts. V and J are TRBV12-3 or TRBV12-4 and TRBJ1-2; D is unresolved. V lost 5 bases and J 2 bases, leaving 9 bases between the germline ends. The CDR3 totals 13 residues. The CDR3 reads CASSPTVNYGYTF. The CDR3 DNA sequence: TGTGCCAGCAGTCCTACAGTGAACTATGGCTACACCTTC.

This clonotype was seen repeatedly, ten times or more. This sequence joins TRBV11-2 and TRBJ2-7; D gene uncertain. The V gene's germline CDR1 is SGHAT and CDR2 FQNNGV. The V and J ends lost 4 bases and 3 bases respectively, with 10 bases between them. The CDR3 extends over 13 amino acids. In nucleotides, the CDR3 is TGTGCCAGCAGCTCACTCGGCCTCTACGAGCAGTACGTC. This codes for CASSSLGLYEQYV.

The chain uses TRBV5-1 and TRBJ2-3, with D possibly called TRBD1 or TRBD2 (5 bases each). Germline-derived CDR1 and CDR2 are SGHRS and YFSETQ. Trimming took 3 bases from V and 0 from J, leaving 11 bases between them. CDR3 length equals 15 residues. The CDR3 here is CASSSRGASTDTQYF. The CDR3 nucleotides read TGCGCCAGCAGCTCACGAGGGGCTAGCACAGATACGCAGTATTTT.

A few counts support this clonotype. The chain carries TRBV3-1 and TRBJ2-7; 8 nucleotides match TRBD2. Trimming took 4 bases from V and 3 from J; bases not matched to a gene: 5. Germline assignment: CDR1 LGHDT and CDR2 YNNKEL (reference sequence). There are 14 residues in the CDR3. In DNA form, the CDR3 reads TGTGCCAGCAGCCGAAAGCGGGAGAGCTACGAGCAGTACTTC. Translating it yields CASSRKRESYEQYF.

This clonotype was counted ten times or more. The rearrangement links TRBV15 to TRBJ1-1; D ambiguous. The V end lost 8 bases, the J end lost 0 bases, and 10 bases lay between the germline ends. The CDR3 is 13 residues long. The germline gives CDR1 LNHNV, CDR2 YYDKDF (reference sequence). The CDR3 DNA reads as TGTGCCACCCGACACAAGATGAACACTGAAGCTTTCTTT. It codes for CATRHKMNTEAFF.

This clonotype was observed at least ten times. The DNA of the CDR3 is TGTGCCAGCAGCACAGCAGTTCTGGAGACCCAGTACTTC. It codes for CASSTAVLETQYF. The chain is built from TRBV7-3 and TRBJ2-5; D is undetermined. Germline CDR1 SGHTA, CDR2 FQGTGA. The CDR3 totals 13 residues. The ends were cut back, 5 bases at V and 5 bases at J, with 12 bases in the middle. Supplemented by reference TRBV7-3 and TRBJ2-5, the full variable domain reads GAGVSQTPSNKVTEKGKYVELRCDPISGHTALYWYRQSLGQGPEFLIYFQGTGAADDSGLPNDRFFAVRPEGSVSTLKIQRTERGDSAVYLCASSTAVLETQYFGPGTRLLVL.